The entry below describes one TCR beta chain. Its antigen is still unknown. Qualities for individual bases were not recorded, and no much larger clone is one base off. V is reduced by 4 bases and J by 3 bases, leaving a spacing of 19 bases between them. The germline V gene encodes CDR1 LNHDA and CDR2 SQIVND (reference sequence). The CDR3 spans 16 residues, from the cysteine through the phenylalanine. Only CDR3 DNA remains: 48 bases, in frame from the first base. This sample is part of a study of CD4+ T cells in melanoma (dated by TCRdb to between 2020 and 2023). Background for the entire study: Neoantigen-specific CD4+ T cells in human melanoma were what the study investigated. Points the paper makes about the study in general: Neoantigen-specific CD4+ T cells were reported to be correlated with the function of CD8+ T cells, macrophages and B cells. According to the report, neoantigen-specific CD4+ T cells in melanoma displayed diverse differentiation states.

The donors were melanoma patients. Libraries were constructed by the immunoSEQ multiplex PCR assay. TCRdb obtained this table from immuneACCESS and retained in-frame rearrangements with V and J assigned. These tables miss some clones; where compared with another copy, unresolved V genes account for less than half of the shortfall, and the remainder is unexplained. The sample has tens of thousands of clones on record, over 70% of them singletons. The top ten constitute approximately 4% of the sample. The sequencing input was cells from a culture (not recorded whether cultured in vitro). Rearrangement joined TRBV19 to TRBJ2-7, with no D gene named confidently. This sequence originates from a human donor with melanoma. The CDR3 loop reads CASSKTSGKGVYEQYF. The bases are TGTGCCAGTAGTAAGACCTCCGGTAAAGGCGTCTACGAGCAGTACTTC.